The text below deals with one TCR beta chain. This specimen belongs to a study of control samples from healthy donors and cancer patients. CDR3 length equals 14 residues. Sequencing used immunoSEQ multiplex PCR; TCRdb keeps in-frame clones, though not all of them. This sample has tens of thousands of clones; more than 75% occur once, and the top ten carry about an eighth. The rearrangement links TRBV21-1 to TRBJ2-1. TRBV21-1 represents a pseudogene. Sequenced material: PBMCs. The sequence came from a woman aged 55-70 years with lung cancer. The CDR3 spells CASRDSDSYNEQFF. In nucleotides, the CDR3 is TGTGCCAGCAGAGATTCGGATTCCTACAATGAGCAGTTCTTC.